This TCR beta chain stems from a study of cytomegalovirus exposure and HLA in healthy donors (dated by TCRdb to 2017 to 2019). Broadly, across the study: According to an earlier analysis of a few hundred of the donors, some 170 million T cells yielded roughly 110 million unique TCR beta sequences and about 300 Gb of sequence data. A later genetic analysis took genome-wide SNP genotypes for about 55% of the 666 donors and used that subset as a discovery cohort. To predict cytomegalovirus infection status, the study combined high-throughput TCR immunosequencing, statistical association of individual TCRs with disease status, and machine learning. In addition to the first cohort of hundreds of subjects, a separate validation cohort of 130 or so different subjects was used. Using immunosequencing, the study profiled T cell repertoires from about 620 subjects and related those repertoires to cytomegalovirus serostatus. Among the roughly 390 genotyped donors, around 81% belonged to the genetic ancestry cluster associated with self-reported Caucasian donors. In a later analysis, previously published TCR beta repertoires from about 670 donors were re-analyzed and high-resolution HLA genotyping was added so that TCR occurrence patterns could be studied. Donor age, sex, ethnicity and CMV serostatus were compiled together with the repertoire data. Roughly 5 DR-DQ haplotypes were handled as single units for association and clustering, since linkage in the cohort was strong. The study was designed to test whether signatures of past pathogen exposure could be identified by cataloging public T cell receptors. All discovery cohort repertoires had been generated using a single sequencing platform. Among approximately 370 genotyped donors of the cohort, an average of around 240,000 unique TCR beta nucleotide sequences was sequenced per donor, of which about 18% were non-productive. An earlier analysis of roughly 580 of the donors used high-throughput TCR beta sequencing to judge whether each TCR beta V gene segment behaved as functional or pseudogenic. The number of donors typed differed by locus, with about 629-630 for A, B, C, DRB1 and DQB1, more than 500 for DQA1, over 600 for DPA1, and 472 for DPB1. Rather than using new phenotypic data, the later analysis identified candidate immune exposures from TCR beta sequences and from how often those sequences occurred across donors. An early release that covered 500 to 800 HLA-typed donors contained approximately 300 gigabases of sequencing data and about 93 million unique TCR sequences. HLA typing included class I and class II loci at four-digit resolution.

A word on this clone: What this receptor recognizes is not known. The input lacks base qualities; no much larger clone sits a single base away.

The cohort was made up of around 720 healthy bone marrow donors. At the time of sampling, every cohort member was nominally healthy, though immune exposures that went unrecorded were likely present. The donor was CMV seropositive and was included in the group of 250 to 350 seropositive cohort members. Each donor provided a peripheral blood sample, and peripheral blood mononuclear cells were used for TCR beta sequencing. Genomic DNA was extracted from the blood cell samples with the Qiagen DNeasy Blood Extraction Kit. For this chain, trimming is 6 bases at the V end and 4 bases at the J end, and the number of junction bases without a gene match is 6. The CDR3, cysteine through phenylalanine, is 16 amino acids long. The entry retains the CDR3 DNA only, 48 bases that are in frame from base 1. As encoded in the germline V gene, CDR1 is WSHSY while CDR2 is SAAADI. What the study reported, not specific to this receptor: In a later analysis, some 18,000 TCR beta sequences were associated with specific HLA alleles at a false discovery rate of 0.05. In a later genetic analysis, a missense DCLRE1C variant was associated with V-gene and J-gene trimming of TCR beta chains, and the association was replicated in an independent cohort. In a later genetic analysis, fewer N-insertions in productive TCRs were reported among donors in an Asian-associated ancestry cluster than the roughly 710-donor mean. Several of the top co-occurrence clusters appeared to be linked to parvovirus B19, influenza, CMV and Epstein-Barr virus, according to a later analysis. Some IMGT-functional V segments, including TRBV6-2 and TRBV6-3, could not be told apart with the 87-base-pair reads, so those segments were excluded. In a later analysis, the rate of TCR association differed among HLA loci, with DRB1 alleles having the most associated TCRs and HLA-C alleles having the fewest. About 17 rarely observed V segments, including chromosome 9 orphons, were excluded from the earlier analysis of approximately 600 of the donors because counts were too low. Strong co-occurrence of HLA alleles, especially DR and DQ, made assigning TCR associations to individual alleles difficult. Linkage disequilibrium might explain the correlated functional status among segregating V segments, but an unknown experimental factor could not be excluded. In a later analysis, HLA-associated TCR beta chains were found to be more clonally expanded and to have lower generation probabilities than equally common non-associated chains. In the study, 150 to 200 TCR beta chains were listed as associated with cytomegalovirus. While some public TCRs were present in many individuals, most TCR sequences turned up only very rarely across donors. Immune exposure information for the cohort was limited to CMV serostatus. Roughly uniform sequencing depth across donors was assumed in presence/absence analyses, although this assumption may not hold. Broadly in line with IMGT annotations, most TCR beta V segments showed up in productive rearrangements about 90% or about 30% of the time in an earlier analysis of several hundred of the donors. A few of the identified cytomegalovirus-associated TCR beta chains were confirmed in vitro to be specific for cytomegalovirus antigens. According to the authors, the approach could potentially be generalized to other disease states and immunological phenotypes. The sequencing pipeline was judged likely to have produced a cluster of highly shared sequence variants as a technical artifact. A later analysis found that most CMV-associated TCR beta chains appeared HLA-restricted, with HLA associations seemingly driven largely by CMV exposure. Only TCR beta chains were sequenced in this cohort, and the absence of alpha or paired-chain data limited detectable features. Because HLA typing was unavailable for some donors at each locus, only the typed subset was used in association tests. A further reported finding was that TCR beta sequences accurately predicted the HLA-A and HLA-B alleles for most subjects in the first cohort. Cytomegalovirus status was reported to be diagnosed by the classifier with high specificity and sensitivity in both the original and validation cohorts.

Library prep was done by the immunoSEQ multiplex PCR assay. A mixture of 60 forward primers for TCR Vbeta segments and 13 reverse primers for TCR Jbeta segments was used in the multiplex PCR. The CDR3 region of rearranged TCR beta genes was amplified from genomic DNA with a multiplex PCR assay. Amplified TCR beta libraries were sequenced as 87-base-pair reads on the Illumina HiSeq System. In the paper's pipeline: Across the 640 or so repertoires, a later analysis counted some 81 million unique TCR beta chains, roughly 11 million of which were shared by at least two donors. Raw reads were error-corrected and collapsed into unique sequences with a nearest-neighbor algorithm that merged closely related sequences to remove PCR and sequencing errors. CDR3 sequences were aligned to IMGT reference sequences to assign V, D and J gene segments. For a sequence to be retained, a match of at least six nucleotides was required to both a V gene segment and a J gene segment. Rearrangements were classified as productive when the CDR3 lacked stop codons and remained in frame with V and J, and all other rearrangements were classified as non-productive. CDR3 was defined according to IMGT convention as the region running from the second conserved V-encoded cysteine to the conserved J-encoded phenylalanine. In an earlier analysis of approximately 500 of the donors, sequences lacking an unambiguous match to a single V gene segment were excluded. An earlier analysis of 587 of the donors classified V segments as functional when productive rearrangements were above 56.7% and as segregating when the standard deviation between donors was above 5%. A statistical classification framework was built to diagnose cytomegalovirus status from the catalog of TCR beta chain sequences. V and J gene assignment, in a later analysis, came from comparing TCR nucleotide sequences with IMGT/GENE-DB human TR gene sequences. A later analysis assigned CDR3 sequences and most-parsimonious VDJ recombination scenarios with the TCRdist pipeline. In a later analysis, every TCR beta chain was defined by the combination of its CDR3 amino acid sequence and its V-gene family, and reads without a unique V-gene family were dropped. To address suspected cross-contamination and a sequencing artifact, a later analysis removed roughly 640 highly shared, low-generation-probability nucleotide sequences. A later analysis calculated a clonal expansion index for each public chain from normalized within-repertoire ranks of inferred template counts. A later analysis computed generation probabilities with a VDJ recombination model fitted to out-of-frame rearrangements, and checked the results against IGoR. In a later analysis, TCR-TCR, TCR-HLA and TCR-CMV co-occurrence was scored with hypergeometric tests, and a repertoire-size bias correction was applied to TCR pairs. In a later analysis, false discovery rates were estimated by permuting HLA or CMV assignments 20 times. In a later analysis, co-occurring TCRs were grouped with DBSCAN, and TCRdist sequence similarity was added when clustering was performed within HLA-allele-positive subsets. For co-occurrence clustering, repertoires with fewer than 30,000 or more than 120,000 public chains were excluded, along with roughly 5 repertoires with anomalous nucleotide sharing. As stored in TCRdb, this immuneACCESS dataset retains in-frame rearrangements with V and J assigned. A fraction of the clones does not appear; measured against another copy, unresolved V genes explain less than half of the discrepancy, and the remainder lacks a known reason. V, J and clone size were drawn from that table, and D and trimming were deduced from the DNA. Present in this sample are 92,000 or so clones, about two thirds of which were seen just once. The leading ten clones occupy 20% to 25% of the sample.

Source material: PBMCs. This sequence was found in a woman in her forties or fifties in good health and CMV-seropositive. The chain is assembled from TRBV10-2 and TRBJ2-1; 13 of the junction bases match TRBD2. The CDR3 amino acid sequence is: CASRTWTSGGYNEQFF. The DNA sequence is TGCGCCAGCAGGACTTGGACTAGCGGGGGTTACAATGAGCAGTTCTTC.